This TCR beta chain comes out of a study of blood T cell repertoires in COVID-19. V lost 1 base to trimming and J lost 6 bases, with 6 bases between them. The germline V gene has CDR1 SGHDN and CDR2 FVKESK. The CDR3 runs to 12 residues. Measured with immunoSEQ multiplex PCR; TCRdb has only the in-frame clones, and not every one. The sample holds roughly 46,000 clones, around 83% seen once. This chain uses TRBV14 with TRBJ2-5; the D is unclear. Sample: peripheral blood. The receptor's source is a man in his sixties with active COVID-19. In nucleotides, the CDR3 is TGTGCCAGCAGCCAAGTGAGCCAGACCCAGTACTTC. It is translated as CASSQVSQTQYF.